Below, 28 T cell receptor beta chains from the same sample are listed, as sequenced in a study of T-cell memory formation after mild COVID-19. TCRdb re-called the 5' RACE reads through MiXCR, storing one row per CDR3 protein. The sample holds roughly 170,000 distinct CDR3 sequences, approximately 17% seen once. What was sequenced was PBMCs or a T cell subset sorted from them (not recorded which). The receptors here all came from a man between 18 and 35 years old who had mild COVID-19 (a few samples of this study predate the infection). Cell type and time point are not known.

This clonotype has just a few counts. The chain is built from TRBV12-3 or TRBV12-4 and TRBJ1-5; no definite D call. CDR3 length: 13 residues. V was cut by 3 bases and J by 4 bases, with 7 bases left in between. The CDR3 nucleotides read TGTGCCAGCAGTTTGACGAGAAATCAGCCCCAGCATTTT. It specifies CASSLTRNQPQHF.

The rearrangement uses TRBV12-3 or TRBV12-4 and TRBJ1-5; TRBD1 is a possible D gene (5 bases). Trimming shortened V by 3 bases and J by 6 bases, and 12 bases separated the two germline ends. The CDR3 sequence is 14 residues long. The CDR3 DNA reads TGTGCCAGCAGTTTTCGTACTGGGGGTCAGCCCCAGCATTTT. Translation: CASSFRTGGQPQHF.

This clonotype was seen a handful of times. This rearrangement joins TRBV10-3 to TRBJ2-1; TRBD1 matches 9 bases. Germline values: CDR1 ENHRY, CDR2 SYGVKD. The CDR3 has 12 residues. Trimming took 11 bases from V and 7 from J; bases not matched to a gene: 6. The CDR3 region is CASRTGENEQFF. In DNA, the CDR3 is TGTGCCTCAAGGACAGGGGAGAATGAGCAGTTCTTC.

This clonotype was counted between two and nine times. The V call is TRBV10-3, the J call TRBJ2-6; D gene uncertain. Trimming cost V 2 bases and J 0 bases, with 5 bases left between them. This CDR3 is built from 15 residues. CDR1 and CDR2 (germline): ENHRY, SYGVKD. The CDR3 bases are TGTGCCATCAGTGAGGGCGGCTCTGGGGCCAACGTCCTGACTTTC. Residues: CAISEGGSGANVLTF.

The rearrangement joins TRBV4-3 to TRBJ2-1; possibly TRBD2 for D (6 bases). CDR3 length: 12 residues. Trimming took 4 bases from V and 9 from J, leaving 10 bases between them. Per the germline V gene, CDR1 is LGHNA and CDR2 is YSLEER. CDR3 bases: TGCGCCAGCAGCCGTGGGCGGGGTGAGCAGTTCTTC. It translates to CASSRGRGEQFF.

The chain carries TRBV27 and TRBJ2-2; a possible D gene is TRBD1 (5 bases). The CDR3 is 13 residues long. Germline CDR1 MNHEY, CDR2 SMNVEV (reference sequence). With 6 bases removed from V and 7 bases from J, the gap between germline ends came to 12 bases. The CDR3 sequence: CASRGQQIGELFF. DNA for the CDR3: TGTGCCAGCAGAGGACAACAGATCGGGGAGCTGTTTTTT.

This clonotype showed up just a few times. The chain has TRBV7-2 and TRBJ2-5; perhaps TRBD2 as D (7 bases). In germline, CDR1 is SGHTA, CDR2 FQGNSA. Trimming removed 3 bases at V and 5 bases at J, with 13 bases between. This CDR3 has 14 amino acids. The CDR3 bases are TGTGCCAGCAGCTTGTGGGGGGGCGGGGAGACCCAGTACTTC. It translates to CASSLWGGGETQYF.

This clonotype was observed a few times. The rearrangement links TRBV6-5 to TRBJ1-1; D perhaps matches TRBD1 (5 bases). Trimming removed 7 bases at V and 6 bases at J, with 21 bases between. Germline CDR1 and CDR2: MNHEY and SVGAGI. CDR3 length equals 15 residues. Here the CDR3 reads CASILPGAIGAEAFF. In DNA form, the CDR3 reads TGTGCCAGCATCTTACCGGGTGCCATAGGGGCTGAAGCTTTCTTT.

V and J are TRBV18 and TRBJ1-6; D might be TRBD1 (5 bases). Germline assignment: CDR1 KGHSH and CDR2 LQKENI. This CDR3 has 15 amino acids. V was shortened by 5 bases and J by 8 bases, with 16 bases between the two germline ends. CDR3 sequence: CASSLPGPQDSPLHF. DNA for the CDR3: TGTGCCAGCTCATTACCGGGACCCCAAGATTCACCCCTCCACTTT.

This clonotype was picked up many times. DNA for the CDR3: TGCGCCAGCAGTCGGCTCACCGGGGAGCTGTTTTTT. Amino acids: CASSRLTGELFF. The rearrangement links TRBV23-1 to TRBJ2-2, with D unclear. TRBV23-1 is an open reading frame, and its role is uncertain. This CDR3 has 12 residues. V dropped 4 bases and J dropped 4 bases, with 4 bases sitting between them.

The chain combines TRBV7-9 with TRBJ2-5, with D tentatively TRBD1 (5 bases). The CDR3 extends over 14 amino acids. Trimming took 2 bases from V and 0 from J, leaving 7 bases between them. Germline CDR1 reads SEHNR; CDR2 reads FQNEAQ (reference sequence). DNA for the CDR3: TGTGCCAGCAGCTTAAGGGGCTACCAAGAGACCCAGTACTTC. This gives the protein CASSLRGYQETQYF.

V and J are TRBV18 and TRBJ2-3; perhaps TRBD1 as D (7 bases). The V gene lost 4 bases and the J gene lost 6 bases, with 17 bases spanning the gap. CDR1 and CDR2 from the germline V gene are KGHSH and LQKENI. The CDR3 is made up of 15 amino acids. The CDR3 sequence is CASSRDSGRLDTQYF. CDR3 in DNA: TGTGCCAGCTCACGGGACAGCGGGCGGTTGGATACGCAGTATTTT.

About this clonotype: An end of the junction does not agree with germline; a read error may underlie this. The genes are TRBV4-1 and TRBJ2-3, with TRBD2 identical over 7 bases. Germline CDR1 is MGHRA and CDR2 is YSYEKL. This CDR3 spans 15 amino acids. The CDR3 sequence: CASSQAPAGPDTQYF. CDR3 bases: TGCGCCAGCAGCCAAGCCCCAGCGGGGCCAGACACGCAGTATTTT.

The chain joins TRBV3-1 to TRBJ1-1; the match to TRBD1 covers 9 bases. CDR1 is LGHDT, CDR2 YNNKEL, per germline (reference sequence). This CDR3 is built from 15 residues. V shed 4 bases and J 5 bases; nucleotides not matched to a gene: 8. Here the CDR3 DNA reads TGTGCCAGCAGCCGCATACAGGGGGCGCGGACTGAAGCTTTCTTT. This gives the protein CASSRIQGARTEAFF. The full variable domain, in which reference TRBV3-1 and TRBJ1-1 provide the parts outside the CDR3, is DTAVSQTPKYLVTQMGNDKSIKCEQNLGHDTMYWYKQDSKKFLKIMFSYNNKELIINETVPNRFSPKSPDKAHLNLHINSLELGDSAVYFCASSRIQGARTEAFFGQGTRLTVV.

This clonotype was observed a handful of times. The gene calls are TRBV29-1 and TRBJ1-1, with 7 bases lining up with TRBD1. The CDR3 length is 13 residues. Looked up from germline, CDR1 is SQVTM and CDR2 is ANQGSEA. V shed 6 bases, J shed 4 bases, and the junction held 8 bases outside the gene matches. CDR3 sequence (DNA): TGCAGCGTAAGGGGGCTTTCGGGCACTGAAGCTTTCTTT. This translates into CSVRGLSGTEAFF.

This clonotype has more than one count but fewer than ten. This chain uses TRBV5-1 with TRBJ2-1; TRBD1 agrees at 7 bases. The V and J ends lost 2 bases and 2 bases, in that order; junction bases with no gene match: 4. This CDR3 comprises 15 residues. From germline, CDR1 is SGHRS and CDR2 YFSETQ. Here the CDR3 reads CASSLRQGAYNEQFF. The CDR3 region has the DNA TGCGCCAGCAGCTTAAGACAGGGAGCCTACAATGAGCAGTTCTTC.

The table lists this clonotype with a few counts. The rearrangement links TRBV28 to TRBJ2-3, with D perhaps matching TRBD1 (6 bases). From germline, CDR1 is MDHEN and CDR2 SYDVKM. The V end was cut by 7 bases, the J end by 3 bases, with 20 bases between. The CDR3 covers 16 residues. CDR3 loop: CASNEAGATDTDTQYF. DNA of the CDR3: TGTGCCAGCAACGAAGCAGGGGCAACGGATACAGATACGCAGTATTTT. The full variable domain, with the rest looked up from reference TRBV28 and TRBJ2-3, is DVKVTQSSRYLVKRTGEKVFLECVQDMDHENMFWYRQDPGLGLRLIYFSYDVKMKEKGDIPEGYSVSREKKERFSLILESASTNQTSMYLCASNEAGATDTDTQYFGPGTRLTVL.

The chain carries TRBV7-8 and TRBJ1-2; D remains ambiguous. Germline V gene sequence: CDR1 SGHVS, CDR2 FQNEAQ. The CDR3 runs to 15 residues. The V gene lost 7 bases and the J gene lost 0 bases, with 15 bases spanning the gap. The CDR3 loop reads CASNPFWEANYGYTF. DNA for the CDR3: TGTGCCAGCAACCCCTTCTGGGAAGCTAACTATGGCTACACCTTC.

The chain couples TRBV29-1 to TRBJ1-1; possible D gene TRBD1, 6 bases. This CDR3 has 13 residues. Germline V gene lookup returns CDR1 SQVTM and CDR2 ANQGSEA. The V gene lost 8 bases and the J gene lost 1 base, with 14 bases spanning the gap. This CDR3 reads CSTRTDTNTEAFF. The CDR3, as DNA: TGCAGCACCCGGACAGACACGAACACTGAAGCTTTCTTT.

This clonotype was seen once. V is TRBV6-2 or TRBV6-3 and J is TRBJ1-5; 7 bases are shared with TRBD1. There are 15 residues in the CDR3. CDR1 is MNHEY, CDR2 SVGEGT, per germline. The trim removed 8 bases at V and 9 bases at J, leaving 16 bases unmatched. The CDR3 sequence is CASPRTGVIIRPQHF. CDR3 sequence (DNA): TGTGCCAGCCCTAGGACAGGCGTTATAATTAGGCCCCAGCATTTT.

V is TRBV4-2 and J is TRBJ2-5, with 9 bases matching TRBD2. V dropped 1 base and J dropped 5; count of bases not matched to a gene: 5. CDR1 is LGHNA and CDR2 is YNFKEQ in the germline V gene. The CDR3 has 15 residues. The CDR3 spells CASSQGLAGYETQYF. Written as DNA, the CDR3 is TGTGCCAGCAGCCAAGGGCTAGCGGGGTATGAGACCCAGTACTTC.

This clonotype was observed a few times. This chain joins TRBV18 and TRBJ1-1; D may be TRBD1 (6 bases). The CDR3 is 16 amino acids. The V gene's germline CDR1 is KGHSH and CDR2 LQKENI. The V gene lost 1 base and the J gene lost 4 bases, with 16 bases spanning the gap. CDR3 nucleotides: TGTGCCAGCTCACCACAGGGTCCCCAAGGGGGCACTGAAGCTTTCTTT. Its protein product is CASSPQGPQGGTEAFF.

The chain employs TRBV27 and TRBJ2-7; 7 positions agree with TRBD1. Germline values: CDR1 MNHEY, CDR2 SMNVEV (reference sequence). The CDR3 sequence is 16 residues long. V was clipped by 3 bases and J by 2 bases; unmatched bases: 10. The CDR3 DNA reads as TGTGCCAGCAGTTTGCACTCAGGACAGGAAGCCTACGAGCAGTACTTC. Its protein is CASSLHSGQEAYEQYF.

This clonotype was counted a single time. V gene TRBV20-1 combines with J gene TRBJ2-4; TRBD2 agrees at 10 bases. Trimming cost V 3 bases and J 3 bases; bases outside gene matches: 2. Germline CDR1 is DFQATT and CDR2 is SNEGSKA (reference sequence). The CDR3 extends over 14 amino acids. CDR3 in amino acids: CSARRTSGKNIQYF. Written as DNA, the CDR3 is TGCAGTGCTAGGCGGACTAGCGGCAAAAACATTCAGTACTTC.

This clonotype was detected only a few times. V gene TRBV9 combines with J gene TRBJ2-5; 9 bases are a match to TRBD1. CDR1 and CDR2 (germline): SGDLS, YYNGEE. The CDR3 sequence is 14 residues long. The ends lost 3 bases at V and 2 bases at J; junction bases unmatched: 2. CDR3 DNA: TGTGCCAGCAGCGCCGACAGGGGGCAAGAGACCCAGTACTTC. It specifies CASSADRGQETQYF.

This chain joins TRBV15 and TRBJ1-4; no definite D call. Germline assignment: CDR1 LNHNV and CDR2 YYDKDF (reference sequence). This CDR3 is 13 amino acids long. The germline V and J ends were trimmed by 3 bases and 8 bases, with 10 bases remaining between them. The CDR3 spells CATSRGLGEKLFF. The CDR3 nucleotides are TGTGCCACCAGCAGGGGCTTAGGGGAAAAACTGTTTTTT.

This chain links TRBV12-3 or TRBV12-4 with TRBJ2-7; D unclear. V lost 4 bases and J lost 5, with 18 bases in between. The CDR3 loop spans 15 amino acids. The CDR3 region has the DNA TGTGCCAGCAGTTGGGTAGCAGGAGTCCTTCACGAGCAGTACTTC. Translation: CASSWVAGVLHEQYF.

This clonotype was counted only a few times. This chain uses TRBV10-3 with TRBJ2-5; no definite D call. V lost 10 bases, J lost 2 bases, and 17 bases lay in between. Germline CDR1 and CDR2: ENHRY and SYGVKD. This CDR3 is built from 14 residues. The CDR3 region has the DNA TGTGCCACCGCTGGGCCGCGCGTACAAGAGACCCAGTACTTC. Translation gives CATAGPRVQETQYF.